The sequence of this T cell receptor beta chain was determined in a study of blood T cell repertoires in COVID-19. Study in general: Samples taken during acute and convalescent COVID-19 were collected in the United States, Italy and Spain.

The V gene's germline CDR1 is GTSNPN and CDR2 SVGIG (reference sequence). This CDR3 region has 14 residues. Losses at the gene ends were 2 bases for V and 10 bases for J; bases not matched to a gene: 11. The authors' processing: From reference gene primer amplification, estimates of nucleated cell counts were derived. Sequencing was performed with immunoSEQ multiplex PCR; in TCRdb, only in-frame clones are kept and a portion is missing. The DNA gave D and trimming, while V, J and clone size come from that table. The repertoire holds 350,000 to 450,000 clones, with less than 85% as singletons. Input material: peripheral blood. The chain employs TRBV30 and TRBJ1-1; TRBD1 agrees at 9 bases. This receptor was taken from a woman younger than 30 with acute or convalescent COVID-19. The CDR3 loop reads CAWSLGTGWEGAFF. The CDR3 bases are TGTGCCTGGAGTTTAGGGACAGGGTGGGAGGGAGCTTTCTTT.